This section outlines one T cell receptor beta chain sequence together with its context. The antigen is not known. This specimen belongs to a study of identical twins. Broader study findings: There was more out-of-frame TCR alpha sharing in monozygotic twins than models estimated. Among beta out-of-frame sequences, excess sharing between twins appeared weaker. Those out-of-frame alpha sequences shared by twins showed an excess of low generation probability.

The authors used template switching to add a universal primer site and gave cDNA unique molecular identifiers. TCRdb used MiXCR to reprocess the 5' RACE reads, holding one entry per CDR3 protein. Of 420,000 or so distinct CDR3 sequences listed, around 18% are singletons. Germline V lookup: CDR1 SGHTA, CDR2 FQGNSA. This CDR3 region has 15 residues. V was clipped by 5 bases and J by 2 bases, with 13 bases between them. The TCR was taken from a man aged 45 to 65 in good health. The chain employs TRBV7-2 and TRBJ2-1; no clear D gene. Sequencing used naive T cells sorted from blood. In nucleotides, the CDR3 is TGTGCCAGCAGCGGCCGTGGTGGCACCTACAATGAGCAGTTCTTC. Translation gives CASSGRGGTYNEQFF.